Presented here are 29 T cell receptor beta chains from one specimen sequenced in a study of cytomegalovirus exposure and HLA in healthy donors. TCRdb's copy holds only in-frame clones and misses some; the assay was immunoSEQ multiplex PCR. This sample carries tens of thousands of clones, roughly nine tenths of them seen once, and the ten largest clones take about 3%. Sequenced: PBMCs. These receptors came from a man aged 18 to 29 in good health and CMV-seronegative.

This clone was seen only a few times. This sequence joins TRBV7-6 and TRBJ2-7, with 11 nucleotides matching TRBD2. Germline CDR1 is SGHVS and CDR2 is FNYEAQ. V lost 5 bases to trimming and J lost 3 bases; unmatched junction nucleotides: 6. The CDR3 has 15 residues. CDR3 nucleotides: TGTGCCAGCAGCCCGGGACTAGCGGCGGACTACGAGCAGTACTTC. This codes for CASSPGLAADYEQYF.

V gene TRBV7-9 combines with J gene TRBJ2-2; 9 nucleotides agree with TRBD1. V dropped 1 base and J dropped 0; count of bases not matched to a gene: 6. The V gene's germline CDR1 is SEHNR and CDR2 FQNEAQ (reference sequence). This CDR3 comprises 18 residues. The CDR3 DNA follows: TGTGCCAGCAGCTTAGGGACAGGGGCTTCGGCGAACACCGGGGAGCTGTTTTTT. Its protein product is CASSLGTGASANTGELFF.

The chain carries TRBV6-6 and TRBJ2-1, with a weak D call TRBD2 (5 bases). Trimming took off 6 bases at V and 1 base at J, with 16 bases between the two ends. CDR3 size: 16 residues. The germline V gene encodes CDR1 MNHNY and CDR2 SVGAGI (reference sequence). The CDR3 DNA sequence: TGTGCCAGCAGCCCGCTATCGGGCGGGTCCTACAATGAGCAGTTCTTC. It yields the protein CASSPLSGGSYNEQFF.

This clone was seen a handful of times. The chain has TRBV7-2 and TRBJ2-1, with D tentatively TRBD2 (5 bases). This CDR3 has 14 residues. Trimming removed 1 base from V and 4 bases from J, with 8 bases in between. Germline CDR1 reads SGHTA; CDR2 reads FQGNSA. The CDR3 DNA sequence: TGTGCCAGCAGCTTAGGTGGGAGATACAATGAGCAGTTCTTC. Translating it yields CASSLGGRYNEQFF.

This rearrangement joins TRBV19 to TRBJ2-2; D gene uncertain. Germline V lookup: CDR1 LNHDA, CDR2 SQIVND (reference sequence). V was pared by 8 bases and J by 0 bases, with 10 bases between. This CDR3 spans 14 amino acids. The CDR3 is CASDQTPNTGELFF. The CDR3 region has the DNA TGTGCCAGTGATCAGACTCCGAACACCGGGGAGCTGTTTTTT.

The chain joins TRBV6-5 to TRBJ2-1; 7 bases fit TRBD2. The CDR3 is made up of 14 amino acids. The ends lost 2 bases at V and 7 bases at J; junction bases unmatched: 5. The V gene's germline CDR1 is MNHEY and CDR2 SVGAGI. CDR3 amino acids: CASSYGRGGNEQFF. The CDR3 bases are TGTGCCAGCAGTTACGGTAGGGGAGGGAATGAGCAGTTCTTC.

The chain combines TRBV19 with TRBJ2-1; 12 nucleotides match TRBD2. Germline values: CDR1 LNHDA, CDR2 SQIVND (reference sequence). The V segment lost 7 bases and the J segment 7 bases; nucleotides outside the gene matches: 5. There are 14 residues in the CDR3. CDR3 coding DNA: TGTGCCAGTAAGAGGACTAGCGGGAATAATGAGCAGTTCTTC. Encoded protein: CASKRTSGNNEQFF.

The rearrangement joins TRBV11-2 to TRBJ2-1; possibly TRBD2 for D (5 bases). There are 15 residues in the CDR3. V was cut by 3 bases and J by 7 bases, with 16 bases left in between. Germline V gene data show CDR1 as SGHAT and CDR2 as FQNNGV. As DNA, the CDR3 is TGTGCCAGCAGCTTGGGCGGTAAGTCGGGAAATGAGCAGTTCTTC. It yields the protein CASSLGGKSGNEQFF. The full variable domain, completed using reference TRBV11-2 and TRBJ2-1, is EAGVAQSPRYKIIEKRQSVAFWCNPISGHATLYWYQQILGQGPKLLIQFQNNGVVDDSQLPKDRFSAERLKGVDSTLKIQPAKLEDSAVYLCASSLGGKSGNEQFFGPGTRLTVL.

CDR3 nucleotide sequence: TGTGCCAGCAGGAGGGGGCTAGGAGGAGAGACCCAGTACTTC. Its translation is CASRRGLGGETQYF. This chain connects TRBV5-8 to TRBJ2-5; 7 nucleotides line up with TRBD1. The V segment lost 5 bases and the J segment 4 bases; nucleotides outside the gene matches: 8. Per the germline V gene, CDR1 is SGHTS and CDR2 is YDEGEE. The CDR3 is 14 amino acids.

J is TRBJ1-5 and V is TRBV5-1, with no clear D. CDR1 is SGHRS and CDR2 is YFSETQ in the germline V gene. There are 13 residues in the CDR3. The ends were cut back, 4 bases at V and 6 bases at J, with 11 bases in the middle. CDR3 sequence reads: CASSPAGGQPQHF. The CDR3, as DNA: TGCGCCAGCAGCCCAGCAGGTGGTCAGCCCCAGCATTTT.

The chain carries TRBV10-3 and TRBJ2-3; D remains ambiguous. Between the trimmed V and J ends, which lost 4 bases and 6 bases, there was a span of 14 bases. This CDR3 contains 14 residues. CDR1 ENHRY and CDR2 SYGVKD come from the germline V gene. The CDR3 DNA sequence: TGTGCCATCAGTGGCGTAGCCTCCGGGGATACGCAGTATTTT. It is translated as CAISGVASGDTQYF.

This clone was detected once. The chain joins TRBV7-9 to TRBJ2-7; weak D call: TRBD1 (5 bases). From germline, CDR1 is SEHNR and CDR2 FQNEAQ (reference sequence). The V end was cut by 5 bases, the J end by 0 bases, with 20 bases between. The CDR3 is made up of 17 amino acids. In nucleotides, the CDR3 is TGTGCCAGCAGCCCTCCTTTCACAGGTGACAACTCCTACGAGCAGTACTTC. It specifies CASSPPFTGDNSYEQYF. Full variable domain (rest looked up from reference TRBV7-9 and TRBJ2-7): DTGVSQNPRHKITKRGQNVTFRCDPISEHNRLYWYRQTLGQGPEFLTYFQNEAQLEKSRLLSDRFSAERPKGSFSTLEIQRTEQGDSAMYLCASSPPFTGDNSYEQYFGPGTRLTVT.

The chain has TRBV2 and TRBJ2-7, with 12 bases lining up with TRBD2. The CDR3 contains 14 residues. With 6 bases clipped from V and 4 bases from J, the junction kept 4 bases outside the gene matches. CDR1 and CDR2 from the germline V gene are SNHLY and FYNNEI. DNA for the CDR3: TGTGCCAGCAGGACGACTAGCGGGAGTTACGAGCAGTACTTC. It is translated as CASRTTSGSYEQYF.

The chain carries TRBV9 and TRBJ2-7, with no clear D. Per the germline V gene, CDR1 is SGDLS and CDR2 is YYNGEE. V was pared by 2 bases and J by 3 bases, with 9 bases between. The CDR3 is 13 residues long. The CDR3 is CASSVVDGYEQYF. In DNA, the CDR3 is TGTGCCAGCAGCGTGGTAGATGGCTACGAGCAGTACTTC.

The chain is built from TRBV6-6 and TRBJ2-2, with D hard to call. Germline-derived CDR1 and CDR2 are MNHNY and SVGAGI (reference sequence). The CDR3 is 13 amino acids. V was pared by 6 bases and J by 1 base, with 6 bases between. The CDR3 spells CASSLMNTGELFF. DNA for the CDR3: TGTGCCAGCAGCCTTATGAACACCGGGGAGCTGTTTTTT.

Written as DNA, the CDR3 is TGCAGCGTTGTCGACAGGGTCGTTTTGCATGGCTACACCTTC. It specifies CSVVDRVVLHGYTF. The rearrangement joins TRBV29-1 to TRBJ1-2; TRBD1 aligns across 7 bases. Germline CDR1 reads SQVTM; CDR2 reads ANQGSEA. CDR3 size: 14 residues. The trim removed 4 bases at V and 6 bases at J, leaving 11 bases unmatched.

As for this clone: One end of the junction fails to match germline, which may point to a read error. The chain couples TRBV7-7 to TRBJ2-3; tentatively, D is TRBD1 (6 bases). The CDR3 has 15 amino acids. The germline gives CDR1 SSHAT, CDR2 FNYEAQ (reference sequence). The CDR3 DNA reads as TGTGCTAGCAGCCCCAACGGCAGGGGCGCAGATACGCAGTATTTT. It codes for CASSPNGRGADTQYF.

This clone has only one observation. DNA for the CDR3: TGTGCCAGCAGCTTAAGGGGGCACAATGAGCAGTTCTTC. Protein product: CASSLRGHNEQFF. This chain links TRBV7-2 with TRBJ2-1; the match to TRBD1 covers 7 bases. CDR3 length equals 13 residues. Germline trimming cut 2 bases from V and 5 bases from J; bases unmatched to any gene: 0. Looked up from germline, CDR1 is SGHTA and CDR2 is FQGNSA.

This chain uses TRBV18 with TRBJ1-5; 9 bases are shared with TRBD1. The CDR3 sequence is 15 residues long. The germline gives CDR1 KGHSH, CDR2 LQKENI. V gave up 2 bases and J gave up 6 bases; unmatched junction bases: 5. The CDR3 spells CASSPKQGAGQPQHF. The CDR3 DNA reads TGTGCCAGCTCACCAAAACAGGGGGCGGGTCAGCCCCAGCATTTT.

This sequence joins TRBV7-9 and TRBJ2-7; 13 bases align to TRBD2. Per germline, CDR1 SEHNR and CDR2 FQNEAQ (reference sequence). V trimming: 3 bases; J trimming: 4 bases; junction bases outside the gene matches: 9. The CDR3 totals 17 residues. CDR3 coding DNA: TGTGCCAGCAGCTTCGGACTAGCGGGAGTTTTCTTTTACGAGCAGTACTTC. Protein sequence: CASSFGLAGVFFYEQYF. The whole variable domain, remainder taken from reference TRBV7-9 and TRBJ2-7, is DTGVSQNPRHKITKRGQNVTFRCDPISEHNRLYWYRQTLGQGPEFLTYFQNEAQLEKSRLLSDRFSAERPKGSFSTLEIQRTEQGDSAMYLCASSFGLAGVFFYEQYFGPGTRLTVT.

Remarks on this clone: At one end, the junction sequence differs from germline, possibly due to a read error. This chain uses TRBV7-7 with TRBJ2-3; 8 positions agree with TRBD2. The germline V gene encodes CDR1 SSHAT and CDR2 FNYEAQ (reference sequence). CDR3 length: 15 amino acids. The CDR3 loop reads CASSSRAGDYDTQYF. The CDR3, as DNA: TGTGCTAGCAGCTCACGAGCGGGAGATTATGATACGCAGTATTTT.

This clone was counted once. The rearrangement uses TRBV5-6 and TRBJ2-2; 8 nucleotides agree with TRBD2. V lost 0 bases and J lost 6; bases outside the gene matches: 13. Germline V CDR1 and CDR2: SGHDT, YYEEEE. The CDR3 consists of 18 residues. The CDR3 sequence: CASSLGPAGTSGPGELFF. The CDR3 DNA is TGTGCCAGCAGCTTGGGTCCTGCCGGGACTAGTGGCCCCGGGGAGCTGTTTTTT.

J is TRBJ2-3 and V is TRBV2, with D tentatively TRBD1 (5 bases). The V end was cut by 2 bases, the J end by 2 bases, with 14 bases between. This CDR3 has 16 residues. Germline-derived CDR1 and CDR2 are SNHLY and FYNNEI. CDR3 bases: TGTGCCAGCAGTGAAAGGCAGGGCCTACCCACAGATACGCAGTATTTT. Translating it yields CASSERQGLPTDTQYF. The whole variable domain, filled in from reference TRBV2 and TRBJ2-3, reads EPEVTQTPSHQVTQMGQEVILRCVPISNHLYFYWYRQILGQKVEFLVSFYNNEISEKSEIFDDQFSVERPDGSNFTLKIRSTKLEDSAMYFCASSERQGLPTDTQYFGPGTRLTVL.

This chain joins TRBV10-3 and TRBJ2-2, with D tentatively TRBD2 (6 bases). This CDR3 comprises 14 residues. The germline V gene has CDR1 ENHRY and CDR2 SYGVKD. V was shortened by 7 bases and J by 5 bases, with 14 bases between the two germline ends. The CDR3 region has the DNA TGTGCCATCACGGCCAGGGCGGGGACCGGGGAGCTGTTTTTT. Translated, it gives CAITARAGTGELFF.

The V and J genes are TRBV9 and TRBJ2-7; 10 bases agree with TRBD2. The CDR3 length is 15 residues. Trimming took 2 bases from V and 5 from J; bases not matched to a gene: 7. In germline, CDR1 is SGDLS, CDR2 YYNGEE. CDR3 in DNA: TGTGCCAGCAGCGTCACGGGACTAGCGTATAACGAGCAGTACTTC. Protein sequence: CASSVTGLAYNEQYF.

This clone showed up just once. The chain uses TRBV6-1 and TRBJ2-3, with 9 bases identical to TRBD2. Germline lookup yields CDR1 MNHNS and CDR2 SASEGT. With 6 bases clipped from V and 6 bases from J, the junction kept 7 bases outside the gene matches. The CDR3 extends over 14 amino acids. The CDR3 coding sequence is TGTGCCAGCAGGCCAGCGGGAGGTTCGGATACGCAGTATTTT. It encodes CASRPAGGSDTQYF.

The chain couples TRBV6-1 to TRBJ2-7; 8 positions agree with TRBD1. CDR1 is MNHNS, CDR2 SASEGT, per germline. The length of the CDR3 is 13 residues. The ends lost 7 bases at V and 7 bases at J; junction bases unmatched: 9. For the CDR3, the DNA is TGTGCCAGCACTAGGACAGGGCCGGCGGAGCAGTACTTC. Its translation: CASTRTGPAEQYF.

This clone is a singleton in its sample. The V gene is TRBV28, the J gene TRBJ2-7, with D perhaps TRBD1 (6 bases). Germline V gene sequence: CDR1 MDHEN, CDR2 SYDVKM. V dropped 3 bases and J dropped 4 bases, with 13 bases sitting between them. CDR3 length equals 14 residues. CDR3 in DNA: TGTGCCAGCAGTTTGGGGGCAGAACTGTACGAGCAGTACTTC. Amino acid sequence: CASSLGAELYEQYF.

This clone showed up just once. V and J are TRBV5-1 and TRBJ2-5; unclear D gene. Germline loops: CDR1 SGHRS, CDR2 YFSETQ. CDR3 length: 15 residues. Trimming stripped 0 bases from V and 5 bases from J, with 14 bases between. The CDR3 nucleotides are TGCGCCAGCAGCTTGGCCAGCGCCTTTGGGGAGACCCAGTACTTC. It specifies CASSLASAFGETQYF.